The clone carrying this T cell receptor (beta chain) was observed a single time. This sample was taken from a study of T cells in Graves' hyperthyroidism and ophthalmopathy. Trimming cost V 1 base and J 1 base, with 16 bases left between them. Looked up from germline, CDR1 is SEHNR and CDR2 is FQNEAQ (reference sequence). The CDR3 has 17 amino acids. Amplification of TCR beta CDR3 regions was performed using RNA transcripts as template. In the first-round RT-PCR of the TCR CDR3, the HTBI primer set was used. TCRdb used MiXCR to reprocess the multiplex PCR reads, holding one entry per CDR3 protein. Among 480,000 or so distinct CDR3 sequences listed, roughly 45% were seen once.

Sequenced material: peripheral blood or thyroid tissue (not recorded which). V usage is TRBV7-9 and J usage is TRBJ1-1, with D possibly being TRBD1 (6 bases). The source of this sequence is an adult woman with Graves' disease, either hyperthyroidism or ophthalmopathy (not recorded which). DNA of the CDR3: TGTGCCAGCAGCTTAGGGGAATGGGGACACTCGAACACTGAAGCTTTCTTT. It translates to CASSLGEWGHSNTEAFF.